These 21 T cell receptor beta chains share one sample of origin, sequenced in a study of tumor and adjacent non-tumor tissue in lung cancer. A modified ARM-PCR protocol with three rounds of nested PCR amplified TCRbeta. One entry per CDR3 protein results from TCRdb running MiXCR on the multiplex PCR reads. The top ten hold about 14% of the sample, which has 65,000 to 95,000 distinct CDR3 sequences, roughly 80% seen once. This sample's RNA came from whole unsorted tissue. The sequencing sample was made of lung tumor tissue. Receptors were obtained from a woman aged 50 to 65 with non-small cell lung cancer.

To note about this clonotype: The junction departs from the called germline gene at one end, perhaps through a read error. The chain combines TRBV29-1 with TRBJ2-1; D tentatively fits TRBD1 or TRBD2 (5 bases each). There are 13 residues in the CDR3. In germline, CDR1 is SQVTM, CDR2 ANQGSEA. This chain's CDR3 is CTAEDTPYSEQFF. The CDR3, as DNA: TGCACCGCGGAGGACACGCCCTACAGTGAGCAGTTCTTT.

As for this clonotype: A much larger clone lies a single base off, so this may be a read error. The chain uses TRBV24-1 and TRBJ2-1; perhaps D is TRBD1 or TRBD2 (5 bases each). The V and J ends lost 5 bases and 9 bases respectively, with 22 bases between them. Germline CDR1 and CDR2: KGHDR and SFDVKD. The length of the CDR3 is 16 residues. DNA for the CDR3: TGTGCCACCAGTGTCTCCGGGGCTAGCCTGATCAGTGAGCAGTTCTTC. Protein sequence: CATSVSGASLISEQFF.

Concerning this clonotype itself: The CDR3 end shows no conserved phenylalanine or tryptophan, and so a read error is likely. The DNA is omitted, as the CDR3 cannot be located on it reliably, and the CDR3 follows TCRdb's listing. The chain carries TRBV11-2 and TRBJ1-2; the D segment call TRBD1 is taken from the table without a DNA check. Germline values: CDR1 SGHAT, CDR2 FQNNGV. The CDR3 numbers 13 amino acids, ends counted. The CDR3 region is CASSHRQFGGYTV.

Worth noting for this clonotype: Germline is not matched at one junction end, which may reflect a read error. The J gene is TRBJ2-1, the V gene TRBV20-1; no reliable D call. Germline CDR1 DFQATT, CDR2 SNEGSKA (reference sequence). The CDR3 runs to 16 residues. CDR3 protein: CSAPSGRSNSYNEQFF. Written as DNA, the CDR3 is TGTAGTGCTCCCAGTGGGCGGTCGAACTCCTACAATGAGCAGTTCTTC.

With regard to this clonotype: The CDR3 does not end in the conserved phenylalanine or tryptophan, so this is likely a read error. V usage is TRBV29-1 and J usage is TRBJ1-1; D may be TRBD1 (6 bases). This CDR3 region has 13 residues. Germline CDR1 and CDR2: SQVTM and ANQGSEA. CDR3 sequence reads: CSVSKGWDTEAFI. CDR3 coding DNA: TGCAGCGTTTCCAAGGGGTGGGACACTGAGGCTTTCATT.

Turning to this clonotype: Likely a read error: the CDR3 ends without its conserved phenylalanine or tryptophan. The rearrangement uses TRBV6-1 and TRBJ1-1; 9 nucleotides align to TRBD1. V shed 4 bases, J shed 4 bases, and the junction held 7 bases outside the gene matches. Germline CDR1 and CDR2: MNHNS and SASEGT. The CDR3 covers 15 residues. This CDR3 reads CASSGRQGVRTEAFY. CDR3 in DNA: TGTGCCAGCAGTGGTAGACAGGGGGTGCGCACTGAAGCTTTCTAT.

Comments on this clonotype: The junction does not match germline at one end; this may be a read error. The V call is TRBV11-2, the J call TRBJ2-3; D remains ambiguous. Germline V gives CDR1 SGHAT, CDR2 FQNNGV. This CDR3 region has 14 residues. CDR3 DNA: TGTGCCAGCAGCCCATTGCTGTTCACAGATACGCATTATTTT. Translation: CASSPLLFTDTHYF.

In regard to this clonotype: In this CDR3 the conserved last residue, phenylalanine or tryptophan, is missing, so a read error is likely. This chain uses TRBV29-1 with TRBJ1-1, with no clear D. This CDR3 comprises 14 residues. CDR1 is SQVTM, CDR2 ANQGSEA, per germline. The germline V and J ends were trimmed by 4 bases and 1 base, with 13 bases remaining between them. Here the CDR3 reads CSVGTVVTNTEAFL. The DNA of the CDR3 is TGCAGCGTTGGTACGGTGGTCACGAACACTGAAGCTTTCCTT.

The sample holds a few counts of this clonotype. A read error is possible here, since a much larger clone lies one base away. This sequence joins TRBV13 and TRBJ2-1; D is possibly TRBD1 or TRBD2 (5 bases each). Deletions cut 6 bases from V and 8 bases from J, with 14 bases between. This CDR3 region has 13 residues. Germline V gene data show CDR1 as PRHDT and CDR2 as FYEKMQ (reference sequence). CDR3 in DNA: TGTGCCAGCAGACCAACAGTGGGGGATGAGCAGTTCTTC. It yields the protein CASRPTVGDEQFF.

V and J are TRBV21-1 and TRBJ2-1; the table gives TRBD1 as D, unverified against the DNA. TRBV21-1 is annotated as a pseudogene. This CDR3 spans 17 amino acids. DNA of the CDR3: TGTACCAGCAGCAAAGCGGCCCCTCGGCCAGCCTACAATGAGCAGATCTTC. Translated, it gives CTSSKAAPRPAYNEQIF.

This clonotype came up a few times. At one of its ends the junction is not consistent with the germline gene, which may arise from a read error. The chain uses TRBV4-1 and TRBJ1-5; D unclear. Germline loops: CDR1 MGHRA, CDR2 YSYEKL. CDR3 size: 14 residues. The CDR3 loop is CTSSQGYVNQPQHF. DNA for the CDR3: TGCACCAGCAGCCAAGGATATGTGAATCAGCCCCAGCATTTT.

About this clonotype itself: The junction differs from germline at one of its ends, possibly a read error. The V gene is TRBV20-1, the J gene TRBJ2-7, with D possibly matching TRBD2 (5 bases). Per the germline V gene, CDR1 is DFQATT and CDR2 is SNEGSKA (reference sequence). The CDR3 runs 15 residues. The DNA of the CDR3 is TGCACTGCTAGAGATCCCCGGGGTGCAGGCTACGAGCAGTACTTC. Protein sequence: CTARDPRGAGYEQYF.

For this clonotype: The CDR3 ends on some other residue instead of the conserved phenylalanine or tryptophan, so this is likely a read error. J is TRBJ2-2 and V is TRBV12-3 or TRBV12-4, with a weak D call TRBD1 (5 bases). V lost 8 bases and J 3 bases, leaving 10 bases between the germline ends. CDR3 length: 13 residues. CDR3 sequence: CASARAYTGELFS. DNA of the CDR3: TGTGCCAGCGCCAGGGCGTACACCGGGGAGCTGTTTTCT.

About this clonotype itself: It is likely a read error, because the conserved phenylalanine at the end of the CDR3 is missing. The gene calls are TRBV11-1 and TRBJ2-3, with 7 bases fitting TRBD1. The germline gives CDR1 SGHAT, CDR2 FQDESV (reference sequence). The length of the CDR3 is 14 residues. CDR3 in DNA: TGTGTCAGCAGCATAGATACAGGGGCTGATACGCAGTATTCT. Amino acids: CVSSIDTGADTQYS.

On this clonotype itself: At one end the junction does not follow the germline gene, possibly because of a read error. CDR3 coding DNA: TGCGCAAGCACCCAAGGAAATGATGGGAACTCTGGGGCCAACGTCCTGACTTTC. Encoded protein: CASTQGNDGNSGANVLTF. The V call is TRBV4-3, the J call TRBJ2-6; D call uncertain. The CDR3 runs to 18 residues. In germline, CDR1 is LGHNA, CDR2 YSLEER.

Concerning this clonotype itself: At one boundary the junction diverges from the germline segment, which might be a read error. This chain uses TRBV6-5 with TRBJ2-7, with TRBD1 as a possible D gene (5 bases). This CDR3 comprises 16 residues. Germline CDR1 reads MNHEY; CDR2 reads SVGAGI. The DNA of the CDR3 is TGTGCCAGCAGCCCCCATGACAGCTTATCTACCTACGGGCAGTACTTC. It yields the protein CASSPHDSLSTYGQYF.

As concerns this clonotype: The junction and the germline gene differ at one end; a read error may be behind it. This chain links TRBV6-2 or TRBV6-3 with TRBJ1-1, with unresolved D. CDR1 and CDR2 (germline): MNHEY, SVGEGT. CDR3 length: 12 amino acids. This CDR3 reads CASEGGNAEAFF. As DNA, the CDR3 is TGTGCTAGCGAAGGAGGGAACGCTGAAGCTTTCTTT.

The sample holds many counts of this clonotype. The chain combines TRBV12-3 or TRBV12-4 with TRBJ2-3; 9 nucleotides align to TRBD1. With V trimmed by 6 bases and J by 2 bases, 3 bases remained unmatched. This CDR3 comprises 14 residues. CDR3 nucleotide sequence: TGTGCCAGCAGGGAACAGGGGGCCACAGATACGCAGTATTTT. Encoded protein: CASREQGATDTQYF.

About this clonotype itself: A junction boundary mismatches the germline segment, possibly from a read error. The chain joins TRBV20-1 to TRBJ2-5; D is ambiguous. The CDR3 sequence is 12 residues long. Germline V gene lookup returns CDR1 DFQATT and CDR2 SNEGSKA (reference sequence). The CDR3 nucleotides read TGCAGTGCTATATTAGGGCAAGAGACCCCGTACTTC. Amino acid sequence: CSAILGQETPYF.

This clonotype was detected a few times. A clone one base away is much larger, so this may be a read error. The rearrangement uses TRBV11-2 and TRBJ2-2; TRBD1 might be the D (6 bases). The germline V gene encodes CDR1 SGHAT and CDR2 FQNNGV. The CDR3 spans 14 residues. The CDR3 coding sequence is TGTGCCAGCGGCAAAAACTGGGACACCGGGGAGCCGTTATTT. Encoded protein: CASGKNWDTGEPLF.

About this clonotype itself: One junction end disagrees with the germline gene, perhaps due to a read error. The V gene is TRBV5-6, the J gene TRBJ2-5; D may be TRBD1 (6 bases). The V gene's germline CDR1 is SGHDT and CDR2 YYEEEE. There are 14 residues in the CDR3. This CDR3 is CAGSQDGTQETQHF. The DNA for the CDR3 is TGTGCCGGCAGCCAAGACGGGACACAAGAGACCCAGCACTTC. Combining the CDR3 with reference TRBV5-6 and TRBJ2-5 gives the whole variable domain DAGVTQSPTHLIKTRGQQVTLRCSPKSGHDTVSWYQQALGQGPQFIFQYYEEEERQRGNFPDRFSGHQFPNYSSELNVNALLLGDSALYLCAGSQDGTQETQHFGPGTRLLVL.